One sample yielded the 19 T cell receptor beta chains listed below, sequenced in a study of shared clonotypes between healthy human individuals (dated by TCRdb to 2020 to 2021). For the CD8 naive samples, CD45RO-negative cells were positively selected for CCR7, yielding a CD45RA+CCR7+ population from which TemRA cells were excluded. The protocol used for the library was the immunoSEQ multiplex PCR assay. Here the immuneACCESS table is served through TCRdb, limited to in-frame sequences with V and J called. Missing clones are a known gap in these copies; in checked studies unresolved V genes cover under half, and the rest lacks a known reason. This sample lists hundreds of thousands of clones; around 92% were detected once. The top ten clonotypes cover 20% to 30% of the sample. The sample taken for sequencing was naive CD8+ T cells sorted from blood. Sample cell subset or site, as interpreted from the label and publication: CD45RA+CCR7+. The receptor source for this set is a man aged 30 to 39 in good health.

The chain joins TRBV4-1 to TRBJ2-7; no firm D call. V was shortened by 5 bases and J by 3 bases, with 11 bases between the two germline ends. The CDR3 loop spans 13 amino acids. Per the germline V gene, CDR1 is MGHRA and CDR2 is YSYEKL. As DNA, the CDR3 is TGCGCCAGCAGCTCCACATTCTTCTACGAGCAGTACTTC. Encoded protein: CASSSTFFYEQYF.

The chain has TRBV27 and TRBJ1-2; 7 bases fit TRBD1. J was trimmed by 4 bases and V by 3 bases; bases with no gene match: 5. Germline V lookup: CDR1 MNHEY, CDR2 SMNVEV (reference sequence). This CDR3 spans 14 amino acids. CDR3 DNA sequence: TGTGCCAGCAGTTTGGGCAGGGGGGCCTATGGCTACACCTTC. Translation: CASSLGRGAYGYTF.

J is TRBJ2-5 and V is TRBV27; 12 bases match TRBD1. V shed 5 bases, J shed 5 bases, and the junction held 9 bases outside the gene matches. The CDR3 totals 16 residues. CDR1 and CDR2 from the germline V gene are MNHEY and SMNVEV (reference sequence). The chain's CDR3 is CASSHVGTGGFETQYF. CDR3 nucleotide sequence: TGTGCCAGCAGTCACGTCGGGACAGGGGGCTTTGAGACCCAGTACTTC.

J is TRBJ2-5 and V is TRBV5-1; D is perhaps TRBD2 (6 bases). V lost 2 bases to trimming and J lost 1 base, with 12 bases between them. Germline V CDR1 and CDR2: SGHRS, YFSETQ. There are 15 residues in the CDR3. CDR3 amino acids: CASSLWRGAQETQYF. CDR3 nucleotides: TGCGCCAGCAGCTTATGGCGGGGAGCCCAAGAGACCCAGTACTTC. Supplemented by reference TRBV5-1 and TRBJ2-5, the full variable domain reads KAGVTQTPRYLIKTRGQQVTLSCSPISGHRSVSWYQQTPGQGLQFLFEYFSETQRNKGNFPGRFSGRQFSNSRSEMNVSTLELGDSALYLCASSLWRGAQETQYFGPGTRLLVL.

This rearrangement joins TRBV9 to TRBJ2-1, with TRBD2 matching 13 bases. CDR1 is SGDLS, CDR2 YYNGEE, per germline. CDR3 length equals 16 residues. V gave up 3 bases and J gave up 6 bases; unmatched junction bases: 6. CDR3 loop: CASSAEGLAGTNEQFF. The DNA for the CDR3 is TGTGCCAGCAGCGCTGAGGGACTAGCGGGAACCAATGAGCAGTTCTTC.

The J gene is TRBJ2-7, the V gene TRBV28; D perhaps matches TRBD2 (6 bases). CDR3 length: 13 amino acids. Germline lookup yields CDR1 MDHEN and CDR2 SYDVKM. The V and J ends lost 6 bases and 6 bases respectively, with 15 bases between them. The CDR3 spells CASRDRSRGEQYF. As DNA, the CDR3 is TGTGCCAGCAGAGACCGGTCGCGGGGCGAGCAGTACTTC.

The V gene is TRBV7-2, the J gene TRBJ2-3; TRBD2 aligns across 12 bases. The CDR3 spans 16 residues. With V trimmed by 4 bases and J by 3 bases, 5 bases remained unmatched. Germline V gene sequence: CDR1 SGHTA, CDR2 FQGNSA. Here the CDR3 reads CASSSRLAGVTDTQYF. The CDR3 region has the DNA TGTGCCAGCAGCTCGAGACTAGCGGGAGTGACAGATACGCAGTATTTT.

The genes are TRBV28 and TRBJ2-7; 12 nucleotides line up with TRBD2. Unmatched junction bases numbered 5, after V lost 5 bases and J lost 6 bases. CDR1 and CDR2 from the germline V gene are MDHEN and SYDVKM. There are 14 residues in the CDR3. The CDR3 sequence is CASSELAGGAEQYF. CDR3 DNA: TGTGCCAGCAGTGAACTAGCGGGAGGCGCCGAGCAGTACTTC. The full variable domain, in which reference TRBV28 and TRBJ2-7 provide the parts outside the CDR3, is DVKVTQSSRYLVKRTGEKVFLECVQDMDHENMFWYRQDPGLGLRLIYFSYDVKMKEKGDIPEGYSVSREKKERFSLILESASTNQTSMYLCASSELAGGAEQYFGPGTRLTVT.

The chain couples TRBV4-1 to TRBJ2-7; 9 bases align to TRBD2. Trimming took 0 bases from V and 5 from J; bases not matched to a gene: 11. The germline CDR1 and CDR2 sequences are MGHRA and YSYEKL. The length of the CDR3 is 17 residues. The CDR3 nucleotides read TGCGCCAGCAGCCAAGACCCCCCCGCGGGAGGGGAGGACGAGCAGTACTTC. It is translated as CASSQDPPAGGEDEQYF.

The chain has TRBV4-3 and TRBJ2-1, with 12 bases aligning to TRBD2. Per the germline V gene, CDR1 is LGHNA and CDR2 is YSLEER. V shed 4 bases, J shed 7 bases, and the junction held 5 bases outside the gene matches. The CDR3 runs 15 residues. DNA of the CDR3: TGCGCCAGCAGCCCGACTAGCGGGGGTATAAATGAGCAGTTCTTC. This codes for CASSPTSGGINEQFF.

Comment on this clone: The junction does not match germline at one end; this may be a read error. CDR3 sequence reads: CSFEVEAGGTGELFF. Written as DNA, the CDR3 is TGCAGCTTTGAGGTGGAGGCAGGGGGCACCGGGGAGCTGTTTTTT. The chain uses TRBV29-1 and TRBJ2-2, with 7 positions matching TRBD1. This CDR3 is built from 15 residues. Germline V CDR1 and CDR2: SQVTM, ANQGSEA.

CDR3 in DNA: TGTGCCAGCAGCGTAGGGGGACGGATCCAAGAGACCCAGTACTTC. The encoded protein is CASSVGGRIQETQYF. The chain recombines TRBV9 with TRBJ2-5, with D perhaps being TRBD1 or TRBD2 (5 bases each). CDR1 and CDR2 from the germline V gene are SGDLS and YYNGEE. V dropped 0 bases and J dropped 1 base, with 10 bases sitting between them. CDR3 length: 15 residues.

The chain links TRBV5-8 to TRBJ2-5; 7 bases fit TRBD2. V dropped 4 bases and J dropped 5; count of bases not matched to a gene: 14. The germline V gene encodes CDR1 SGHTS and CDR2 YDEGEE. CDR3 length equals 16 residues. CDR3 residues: CASSPAWRELGETQYF. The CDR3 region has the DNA TGTGCCAGCAGCCCGGCTTGGCGGGAGCTAGGGGAGACCCAGTACTTC.

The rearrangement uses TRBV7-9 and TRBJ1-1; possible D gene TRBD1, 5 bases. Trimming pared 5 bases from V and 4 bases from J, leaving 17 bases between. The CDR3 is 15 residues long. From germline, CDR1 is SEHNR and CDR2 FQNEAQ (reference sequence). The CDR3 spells CASSQRNRSGTEAFF. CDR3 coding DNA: TGTGCCAGCAGCCAACGGAACAGGTCGGGCACTGAAGCTTTCTTT.

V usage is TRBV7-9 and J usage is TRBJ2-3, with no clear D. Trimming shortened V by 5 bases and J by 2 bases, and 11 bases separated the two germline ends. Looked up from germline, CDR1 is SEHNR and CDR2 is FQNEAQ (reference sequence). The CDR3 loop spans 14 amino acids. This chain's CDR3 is CASSPQLDTDTQYF. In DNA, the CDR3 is TGTGCCAGCAGCCCGCAGCTTGACACAGATACGCAGTATTTT.

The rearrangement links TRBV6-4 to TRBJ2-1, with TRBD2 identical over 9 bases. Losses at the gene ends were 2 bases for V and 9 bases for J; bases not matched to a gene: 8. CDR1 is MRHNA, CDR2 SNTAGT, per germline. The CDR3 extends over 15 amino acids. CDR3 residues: CASSDAPGLASEQFF. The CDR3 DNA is TGTGCCAGCAGTGACGCGCCGGGACTAGCAAGTGAGCAGTTCTTC.

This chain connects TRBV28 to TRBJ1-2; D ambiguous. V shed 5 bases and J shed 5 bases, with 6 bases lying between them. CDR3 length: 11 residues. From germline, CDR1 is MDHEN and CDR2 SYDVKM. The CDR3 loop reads CASSDNYGYTF. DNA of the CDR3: TGTGCCAGCAGTGACAATTATGGCTACACCTTC.

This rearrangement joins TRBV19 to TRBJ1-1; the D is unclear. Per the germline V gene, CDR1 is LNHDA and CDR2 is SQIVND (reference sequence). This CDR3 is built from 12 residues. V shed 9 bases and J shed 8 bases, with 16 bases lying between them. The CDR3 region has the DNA TGTGCCAGCAATTACCATCGCCAAGAAGCTTTCTTT. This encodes CASNYHRQEAFF. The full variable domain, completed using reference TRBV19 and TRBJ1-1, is DGGITQSPKYLFRKEGQNVTLSCEQNLNHDAMYWYRQDPGQGLRLIYYSQIVNDFQKGDIAEGYSVSREKKESFPLTVTSAQKNPTAFYLCASNYHRQEAFFGQGTRLTVV.

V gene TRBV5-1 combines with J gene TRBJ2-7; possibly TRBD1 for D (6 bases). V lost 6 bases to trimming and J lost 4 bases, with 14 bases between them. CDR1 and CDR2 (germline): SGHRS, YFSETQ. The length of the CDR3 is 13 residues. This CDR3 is CASTGDMNYEQYF. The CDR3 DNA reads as TGCGCCAGCACTGGGGACATGAATTACGAGCAGTACTTC.